This entry lists 25 T cell receptor beta chains sequenced from one sample in a study of blood T cell repertoires in COVID-19. Some clones are missing from TCRdb's copy, which holds only in-frame ones; the method was immunoSEQ multiplex PCR. This sample has some 190,000 clones, with roughly 88% found just once. Material for sequencing was peripheral blood. The receptors derive from a human donor with active or convalescent COVID-19. The donor label of this sample is uncertain.

This rearrangement joins TRBV12-3 or TRBV12-4 to TRBJ2-7, with D hard to call. CDR3 size: 12 residues. Trimming removed 5 bases from V and 4 bases from J, with 9 bases in between. The CDR3 nucleotides read TGTGCCAGCAGTCCCGGTCGATACGAGCAGTACTTC. Amino acids: CASSPGRYEQYF.

The genes are TRBV6-1 and TRBJ2-7; tentatively, D is TRBD2 (5 bases). The germline V gene has CDR1 MNHNS and CDR2 SASEGT. The CDR3 runs 14 residues. Trimming pared 2 bases from V and 2 bases from J, leaving 10 bases between. The CDR3 DNA reads TGTGCCAGCAGTGAATTCGTCGGGGCCTACGAGCAGTACTTC. It is translated as CASSEFVGAYEQYF.

V usage is TRBV7-9 and J usage is TRBJ2-2; 8 positions agree with TRBD1. The CDR3 spans 18 residues. J was trimmed by 4 bases and V by 0 bases; bases with no gene match: 10. Germline V gene data show CDR1 as SEHNR and CDR2 as FQNEAQ (reference sequence). CDR3 nucleotides: TGTGCCAGCAGCTTAGCGTTGATACAGGGGGTCGGCACCGGGGAGCTGTTTTTT. Translating it yields CASSLALIQGVGTGELFF. The full variable domain, with the rest looked up from reference TRBV7-9 and TRBJ2-2, is DTGVSQNPRHKITKRGQNVTFRCDPISEHNRLYWYRQTLGQGPEFLTYFQNEAQLEKSRLLSDRFSAERPKGSFSTLEIQRTEQGDSAMYLCASSLALIQGVGTGELFFGEGSRLTVL.

The chain couples TRBV9 to TRBJ2-6; maybe TRBD2 (5 bases). CDR3 length equals 15 residues. V was clipped by 3 bases and J by 1 base, with 8 bases between them. Germline V gene sequence: CDR1 SGDLS, CDR2 YYNGEE. The CDR3 loop is CASSALGSGANVLTF. Written as DNA, the CDR3 is TGTGCCAGCAGCGCACTAGGTTCTGGGGCCAACGTCCTGACTTTC. Full variable domain (missing parts from reference TRBV9 and TRBJ2-6): DSGVTQTPKHLITATGQRVTLRCSPRSGDLSVYWYQQSLDQGLQFLIQYYNGEERAKGNILERFSAQQFPDLHSELNLSSLELGDSALYFCASSALGSGANVLTFGAGSRLTVL.

This chain links TRBV5-1 with TRBJ1-5; D is perhaps TRBD1 (5 bases). V was shortened by 0 bases and J by 6 bases, with 13 bases between the two germline ends. Germline assignment: CDR1 SGHRS and CDR2 YFSETQ. CDR3 length equals 15 residues. CDR3 coding DNA: TGCGCCAGCAGCTTGGCCCCAGGGATGGGTCAGCCCCAGCATTTT. Encoded protein: CASSLAPGMGQPQHF.

CDR3 nucleotides: TGTGCCAGCAGCTCCCCCAAAATCCGGGAGACCCAGTACTTC. Translating it yields CASSSPKIRETQYF. The genes are TRBV7-2 and TRBJ2-5; no clear D. The CDR3 is 14 amino acids. Germline CDR1 reads SGHTA; CDR2 reads FQGNSA. Trimming left V 4 bases short and J 5 bases short, with 14 bases between.

Only one count was recorded for this clone. The chain is built from TRBV9 and TRBJ2-3, with TRBD2 as a possible D gene (5 bases). Trimming pared 0 bases from V and 1 base from J, leaving 15 bases between. Germline V gene lookup returns CDR1 SGDLS and CDR2 YYNGEE. This CDR3 has 17 residues. The CDR3 nucleotides read TGTGCCAGCAGCGTAGCTACGACGGGGTACGGCACAGATACGCAGTATTTT. Its translation: CASSVATTGYGTDTQYF. Looking up the rest from reference TRBV9 and TRBJ2-3 gives the full variable domain: DSGVTQTPKHLITATGQRVTLRCSPRSGDLSVYWYQQSLDQGLQFLIQYYNGEERAKGNILERFSAQQFPDLHSELNLSSLELGDSALYFCASSVATTGYGTDTQYFGPGTRLTVL.

The rearrangement joins TRBV28 to TRBJ1-5; TRBD1 aligns across 11 bases. Germline-derived CDR1 and CDR2 are MDHEN and SYDVKM. Trimming took 6 bases from V and 6 from J; bases not matched to a gene: 7. The CDR3 has 15 residues. CDR3 DNA: TGTGCCAGCAGATATGGGACAGGGGGTGGTCAGCCCCAGCATTTT. Amino acid sequence: CASRYGTGGGQPQHF.

This clone occurred once. The chain joins TRBV5-1 to TRBJ2-3; D is perhaps TRBD1 (5 bases). This CDR3 is 16 amino acids long. The V gene's germline CDR1 is SGHRS and CDR2 YFSETQ. Trimming removed 0 bases at V and 0 bases at J, with 11 bases between. Here the CDR3 reads CASSLALDSSTDTQYF. The CDR3, as DNA: TGCGCCAGCAGCTTGGCCTTAGACAGTAGCACAGATACGCAGTATTTT.

The genes are TRBV18 and TRBJ1-3; D might be TRBD1 (5 bases). This CDR3 has 15 amino acids. The V gene's germline CDR1 is KGHSH and CDR2 LQKENI. The ends were cut back, 2 bases at V and 2 bases at J, with 10 bases in the middle. In DNA, the CDR3 is TGTGCCAGCTCACCAAGTAGGACAACTGGAAACACCATATATTTT. Amino acids: CASSPSRTTGNTIYF. The variable domain in full, with the rest retrieved from reference TRBV18 and TRBJ1-3, is NAGVMQNPRHLVRRRGQEARLRCSPMKGHSHVYWYRQLPEEGLKFMVYLQKENIIDESGMPKERFSAEFPKEGPSILRIQQVVRGDSAAYFCASSPSRTTGNTIYFGEGSWLTVV.

V is TRBV19 and J is TRBJ2-2; 7 nucleotides agree with TRBD1. The V gene end was trimmed by 6 bases and the J gene end by 4 bases; junction bases not matched to a gene: 5. Germline V CDR1 and CDR2: LNHDA, SQIVND (reference sequence). The CDR3 has 14 amino acids. Here the CDR3 reads CASSETGSTGELFF. CDR3 sequence (DNA): TGTGCCAGTAGCGAGACAGGGAGCACCGGGGAGCTGTTTTTT.

Here the CDR3 reads CASSPLDIANYGYTF. DNA for the CDR3: TGTGCCAGCAGCCCCCTTGACATTGCGAACTATGGCTACACCTTC. The chain employs TRBV9 and TRBJ1-2, with D unclear. The ends were cut back, 4 bases at V and 2 bases at J, with 15 bases in the middle. The germline gives CDR1 SGDLS, CDR2 YYNGEE. This CDR3 is built from 15 residues. The full variable domain, completed using reference TRBV9 and TRBJ1-2, is DSGVTQTPKHLITATGQRVTLRCSPRSGDLSVYWYQQSLDQGLQFLIQYYNGEERAKGNILERFSAQQFPDLHSELNLSSLELGDSALYFCASSPLDIANYGYTFGSGTRLTVV.

The sample holds one count of this clone. The chain links TRBV7-2 to TRBJ1-5, with D possibly TRBD1 on 5 matching bases. This CDR3 has 15 amino acids. Germline-derived CDR1 and CDR2 are SGHTA and FQGNSA. V lost 1 base and J lost 6, with 13 bases in between. The CDR3 spells CASSLVGAEGQPQHF. DNA for the CDR3: TGTGCCAGCAGCTTAGTTGGGGCCGAAGGTCAGCCCCAGCATTTT.

V usage is TRBV5-1 and J usage is TRBJ1-1, with 11 bases identical to TRBD1. Germline CDR1 reads SGHRS; CDR2 reads YFSETQ. The V segment lost 0 bases and the J segment 9 bases; nucleotides outside the gene matches: 13. There are 17 residues in the CDR3. The CDR3 here is CASSLVGQGARRAKAFF. CDR3 in DNA: TGCGCCAGCAGCTTGGTAGGACAGGGGGCGAGGAGGGCGAAAGCTTTCTTT.

This chain joins TRBV11-3 and TRBJ2-3; D remains ambiguous. The CDR3 is 12 amino acids. The ends were cut back, 0 bases at V and 6 bases at J, with 4 bases in the middle. The germline gives CDR1 SGHNT, CDR2 YENEEA. CDR3 sequence reads: CASSLDMDTQYF. Here the CDR3 DNA reads TGTGCCAGCAGCTTAGACATGGATACGCAGTATTTT.

V is TRBV19 and J is TRBJ2-5, with 7 bases identical to TRBD2. Germline CDR1 LNHDA, CDR2 SQIVND (reference sequence). V was pared by 5 bases and J by 4 bases, with 10 bases of the junction left unmatched. The CDR3 has 15 amino acids. This chain's CDR3 is CASSDGGLGGETQYF. CDR3 in DNA: TGTGCCAGTAGTGACGGGGGGTTAGGCGGAGAGACCCAGTACTTC.

CDR3 sequence reads: CASSPSSGRQYTDTQYF. The CDR3 DNA reads as TGTGCCAGCAGCCCCTCTAGCGGGAGGCAATACACAGATACGCAGTATTTT. The chain carries TRBV3-1 (or the pseudogene TRBV3-2) and TRBJ2-3; 11 positions agree with TRBD2. This CDR3 contains 17 residues. Trimming cost V 4 bases and J 2 bases; bases outside gene matches: 8. Germline V gene data show CDR1 as LGHDT and CDR2 as YNNKEL (reference sequence).

The V gene is TRBV7-9, the J gene TRBJ2-7; 8 bases map to TRBD2. Trimming at V came to 7 bases and at J to 5 bases, leaving 10 bases not matched to a gene. CDR3 length: 14 residues. Germline V gene sequence: CDR1 SEHNR, CDR2 FQNEAQ (reference sequence). CDR3 sequence: CASTPAGARDEQYF. In nucleotides, the CDR3 is TGTGCCAGCACCCCAGCGGGGGCACGGGACGAGCAGTACTTC.

The chain joins TRBV6-5 to TRBJ2-3, with TRBD1 as a possible D gene (5 bases). Germline values: CDR1 MNHEY, CDR2 SVGAGI. The CDR3 is 12 residues long. V lost 6 bases and J lost 6, with 10 bases in between. The CDR3 DNA follows: TGTGCCAGCAGCAAGCCAGGGGATACGCAGTATTTT. Protein sequence: CASSKPGDTQYF.

The CDR3 reads CASSLTGGYEQYF. As DNA, the CDR3 is TGCGCCAGCAGCTTGACAGGGGGCTACGAGCAGTACTTC. The gene calls are TRBV5-1 and TRBJ2-7, with 8 bases lining up with TRBD1. J gave up 3 bases and V 1 base, and 0 bases lay outside the gene matches. Germline lookup yields CDR1 SGHRS and CDR2 YFSETQ. CDR3 length equals 13 residues. Supplemented by reference TRBV5-1 and TRBJ2-7, the full variable domain reads KAGVTQTPRYLIKTRGQQVTLSCSPISGHRSVSWYQQTPGQGLQFLFEYFSETQRNKGNFPGRFSGRQFSNSRSEMNVSTLELGDSALYLCASSLTGGYEQYFGPGTRLTVT.

The CDR3 DNA reads TGTGCCAGCAGCGCGTCCCCATTGACAGGGTCCTTGAGGGGCTACACCTTC. This sequence encodes CASSASPLTGSLRGYTF. V and J are TRBV7-2 and TRBJ1-2, with 7 bases aligning to TRBD1. This CDR3 region has 17 residues. Trimming took 5 bases from V and 8 from J; bases not matched to a gene: 20. Germline V gene lookup returns CDR1 SGHTA and CDR2 FQGNSA.

This chain joins TRBV30 and TRBJ2-1, with a weak D call TRBD2 (6 bases). CDR1 is GTSNPN and CDR2 is SVGIG in the germline V gene (reference sequence). V was pared by 0 bases and J by 6 bases, with 18 bases between. This CDR3 has 16 amino acids. The CDR3 loop is CAWSVRGGITPNEQFF. CDR3 nucleotides: TGTGCCTGGAGTGTACGGGGCGGGATAACCCCCAATGAGCAGTTCTTC.

The chain uses TRBV6-5 and TRBJ2-1, with TRBD2 identical over 7 bases. The trim removed 4 bases at V and 4 bases at J, leaving 4 bases unmatched. The CDR3 is 14 amino acids. In germline, CDR1 is MNHEY, CDR2 SVGAGI. This CDR3 is CASSSTSIYNEQFF. Written as DNA, the CDR3 is TGTGCCAGCAGTTCGACTAGCATTTACAATGAGCAGTTCTTC.

V and J are TRBV5-3 and TRBJ2-3, with D tentatively TRBD2 (5 bases). TRBV5-3 is an ORF, and what it does is uncertain. Trimming cost V 1 base and J 3 bases, with 24 bases left between them. The CDR3 loop spans 19 amino acids. For the CDR3, the DNA is TGTGCCAGAAGCTTGAGACCGCTAGGCTCCCGGGGTGGTACAGATACGCAGTATTTT. It specifies CARSLRPLGSRGGTDTQYF.

V usage is TRBV9 and J usage is TRBJ2-3; TRBD2 aligns across 8 bases. With V trimmed by 4 bases and J by 8 bases, 15 bases remained unmatched. This CDR3 comprises 16 residues. Germline CDR1 SGDLS, CDR2 YYNGEE. The CDR3 region has the DNA TGTGCCAGCAGCCCCGGAGTCGGGGGGGGCCTTGGTACGCAGTATTTT. It is translated as CASSPGVGGGLGTQYF.